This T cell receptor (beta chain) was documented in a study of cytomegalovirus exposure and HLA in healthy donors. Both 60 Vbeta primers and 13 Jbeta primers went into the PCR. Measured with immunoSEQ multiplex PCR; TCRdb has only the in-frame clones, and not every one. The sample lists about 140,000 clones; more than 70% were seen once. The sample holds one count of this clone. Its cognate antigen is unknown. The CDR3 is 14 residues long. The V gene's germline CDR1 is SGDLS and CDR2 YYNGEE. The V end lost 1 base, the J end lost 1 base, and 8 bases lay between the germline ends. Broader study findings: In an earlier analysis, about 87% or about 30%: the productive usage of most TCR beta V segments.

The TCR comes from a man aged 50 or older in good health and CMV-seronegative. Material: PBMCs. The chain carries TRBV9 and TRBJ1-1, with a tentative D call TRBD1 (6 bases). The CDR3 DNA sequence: TGTGCCAGCAGCGTAACACAGGGGAACACTGAAGCTTTCTTT. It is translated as CASSVTQGNTEAFF. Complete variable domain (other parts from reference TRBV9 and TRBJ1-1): DSGVTQTPKHLITATGQRVTLRCSPRSGDLSVYWYQQSLDQGLQFLIQYYNGEERAKGNILERFSAQQFPDLHSELNLSSLELGDSALYFCASSVTQGNTEAFFGQGTRLTVV.